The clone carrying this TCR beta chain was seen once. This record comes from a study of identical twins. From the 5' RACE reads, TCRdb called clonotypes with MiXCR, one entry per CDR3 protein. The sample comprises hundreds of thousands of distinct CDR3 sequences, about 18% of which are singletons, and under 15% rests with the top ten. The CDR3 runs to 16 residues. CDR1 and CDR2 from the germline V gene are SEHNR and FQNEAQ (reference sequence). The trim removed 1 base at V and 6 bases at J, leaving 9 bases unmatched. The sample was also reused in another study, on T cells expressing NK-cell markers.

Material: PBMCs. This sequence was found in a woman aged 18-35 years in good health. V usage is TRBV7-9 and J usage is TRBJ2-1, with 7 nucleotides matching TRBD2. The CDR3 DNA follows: TGTGCCAGCAGCTTAGAATGGGCGGGGGTTATCAATGAGCAGTTCTTC. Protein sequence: CASSLEWAGVINEQFF.